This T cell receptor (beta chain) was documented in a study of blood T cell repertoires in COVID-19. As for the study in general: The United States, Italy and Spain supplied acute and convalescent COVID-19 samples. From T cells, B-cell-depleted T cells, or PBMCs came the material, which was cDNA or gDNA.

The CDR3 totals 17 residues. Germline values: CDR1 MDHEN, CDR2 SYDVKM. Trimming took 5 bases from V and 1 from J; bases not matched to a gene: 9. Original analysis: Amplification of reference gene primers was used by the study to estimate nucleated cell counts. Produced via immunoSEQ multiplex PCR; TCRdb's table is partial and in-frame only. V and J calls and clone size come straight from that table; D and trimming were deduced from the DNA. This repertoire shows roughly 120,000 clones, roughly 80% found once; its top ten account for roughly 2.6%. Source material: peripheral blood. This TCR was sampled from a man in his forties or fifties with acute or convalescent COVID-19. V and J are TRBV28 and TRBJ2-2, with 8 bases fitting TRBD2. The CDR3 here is CASSPIHLAGNTGELFF. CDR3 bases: TGTGCCAGCAGTCCTATCCATCTAGCGGGGAACACCGGGGAGCTGTTTTTT. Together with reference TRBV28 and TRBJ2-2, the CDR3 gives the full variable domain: DVKVTQSSRYLVKRTGEKVFLECVQDMDHENMFWYRQDPGLGLRLIYFSYDVKMKEKGDIPEGYSVSREKKERFSLILESASTNQTSMYLCASSPIHLAGNTGELFFGEGSRLTVL.